What follows are 10 T cell receptor beta chains derived from one specimen sequenced in a study of blood T cell repertoires in COVID-19. Profiled with immunoSEQ multiplex PCR; TCRdb holds only in-frame clones, not every one. The table records more than 300,000 clones, 85% to 95% of them present only once. The material sequenced was PBMCs or T cells enriched from blood (not recorded which). These receptors were collected from a woman in her twenties or thirties who had been exposed to COVID-19.

The V gene is TRBV5-3, the J gene TRBJ2-1, with 7 bases that match TRBD1. TRBV5-3 is flagged as an ORF with uncertain function. The ends lost 4 bases at V and 4 bases at J; junction bases unmatched: 14. The CDR3 has 17 residues. CDR3 in amino acids: CARSVLTRDRDYNEQFF. CDR3 in DNA: TGTGCCAGAAGCGTATTAACCCGGGACAGAGATTACAATGAGCAGTTCTTC.

This sequence joins TRBV7-8 and TRBJ2-3; 8 bases are shared with TRBD1. J gave up 5 bases and V 2 bases, and 12 bases lay outside the gene matches. The CDR3 totals 17 residues. From germline, CDR1 is SGHVS and CDR2 FQNEAQ. The CDR3 DNA reads TGTGCCAGCAGCTTAAGGGCCAAGGACAGGGCAGGAGATACGCAGTATTTT. It codes for CASSLRAKDRAGDTQYF.

J is TRBJ1-2 and V is TRBV19, with D unclear. V gave up 4 bases and J gave up 1 base, with 10 bases separating them. Germline CDR1 is LNHDA and CDR2 is SQIVND (reference sequence). The CDR3 spans 14 residues. CDR3 DNA: TGTGCCAGTAGTAGACCAGGATTTAACTATGGCTACACCTTC. It encodes CASSRPGFNYGYTF.

The DNA of the CDR3 is TGTGCCAGCAGTGGGGACAGGGGAATCCTAGATTCACCCCTCCACTTT. Amino acids: CASSGDRGILDSPLHF. This chain joins TRBV6-1 and TRBJ1-6; 10 bases are shared with TRBD1. The CDR3 is 16 amino acids. Trimming removed 4 bases from V and 8 bases from J; junction bases left unmatched: 8. CDR1 is MNHNS and CDR2 is SASEGT in the germline V gene.

This chain links TRBV5-1 with TRBJ2-3, with D perhaps matching TRBD2 (6 bases). The germline gives CDR1 SGHRS, CDR2 YFSETQ. The CDR3 is 16 amino acids. Trimming pared 0 bases from V and 2 bases from J, leaving 13 bases between. The CDR3 region is CASSLGGRRYTDTQYF. The CDR3 region has the DNA TGCGCCAGCAGCTTGGGGGGGAGGCGTTACACAGATACGCAGTATTTT. The full variable domain, in which reference TRBV5-1 and TRBJ2-3 provide the parts outside the CDR3, is KAGVTQTPRYLIKTRGQQVTLSCSPISGHRSVSWYQQTPGQGLQFLFEYFSETQRNKGNFPGRFSGRQFSNSRSEMNVSTLELGDSALYLCASSLGGRRYTDTQYFGPGTRLTVL.

J is TRBJ2-5 and V is TRBV9, with D uncertain. The germline V gene encodes CDR1 SGDLS and CDR2 YYNGEE. The CDR3 covers 13 residues. V dropped 4 bases and J dropped 5 bases, with 12 bases sitting between them. The CDR3 sequence: CASSLSPSETQYF. CDR3 coding DNA: TGTGCCAGCAGCCTTTCCCCGTCGGAGACCCAGTACTTC.

V and J are TRBV5-1 and TRBJ1-3; tentative D call: TRBD1 (5 bases). The CDR3 extends over 16 amino acids. The germline V gene encodes CDR1 SGHRS and CDR2 YFSETQ. V was pared by 4 bases and J by 0 bases, with 14 bases between. CDR3 coding DNA: TGCGCCAGCAGCAGAACGACAGCGGGCTCTGGAAACACCATATATTTT. It specifies CASSRTTAGSGNTIYF. The full variable domain, rest sourced from reference TRBV5-1 and TRBJ1-3, is KAGVTQTPRYLIKTRGQQVTLSCSPISGHRSVSWYQQTPGQGLQFLFEYFSETQRNKGNFPGRFSGRQFSNSRSEMNVSTLELGDSALYLCASSRTTAGSGNTIYFGEGSWLTVV.

The J gene is TRBJ1-6, the V gene TRBV7-9; D not certain. Trimming left V 2 bases short and J 6 bases short, with 8 bases between. CDR3 length: 14 amino acids. Germline V lookup: CDR1 SEHNR, CDR2 FQNEAQ (reference sequence). The CDR3 DNA follows: TGTGCCAGCAGCTTATATACAGTTAATTCACCCCTCCACTTT. It encodes CASSLYTVNSPLHF.

This rearrangement joins TRBV7-2 to TRBJ2-5; the D gene is possibly TRBD1 (6 bases). This CDR3 region has 13 residues. V lost 5 bases and J lost 4, with 11 bases in between. CDR1 SGHTA and CDR2 FQGNSA come from the germline V gene. Written as DNA, the CDR3 is TGTGCCAGCAGCCAGGGGATTGTAGAGACCCAGTACTTC. Translation: CASSQGIVETQYF.

This chain uses TRBV9 with TRBJ1-2, with a tentative D call TRBD1 (6 bases). The CDR3 extends over 15 amino acids. CDR1 is SGDLS and CDR2 is YYNGEE in the germline V gene. Trimming pared 4 bases from V and 6 bases from J, leaving 19 bases between. As DNA, the CDR3 is TGTGCCAGCAGCTCTAGCGGGGGCAAGGCGGATGGCTACACCTTC. As protein: CASSSSGGKADGYTF.